This entry concerns a single TCR beta chain. Its target is not known. Some clones are missing from TCRdb's copy, which holds only in-frame ones; the method was immunoSEQ multiplex PCR. This table has about 340,000 clones, about 93% appearing once. Stated time point: blood from clinic visit 5 months post-surgery; TSC patient then seizure free. Patients received at least one anti-epileptic drug before surgery. These data come from a study of brain T cells in children with intractable seizures. CDR1 is LNHDA, CDR2 SQIVND, per germline (reference sequence). This CDR3 has 17 residues. V dropped 6 bases and J dropped 2 bases, with 19 bases sitting between them. Overall study findings and caveats: Pre-surgery blood may have been undersampled, hiding some clones. Viral specificity was inferred only from CDR3 similarity; HCMV serostatus was unknown.

This sample comprised peripheral blood, obtained 4 to 6 months after surgery. The sequence came from a boy in the first two years of life with tuberous sclerosis and intractable seizures. The chain recombines TRBV19 with TRBJ1-4; D perhaps matches TRBD1 (5 bases). The DNA of the CDR3 is TGTGCCAGTAGAGATACCACCGACAGTGATACTAATGAAAAACTGTTTTTT. Protein product: CASRDTTDSDTNEKLFF. The variable domain in full, with the rest retrieved from reference TRBV19 and TRBJ1-4, is DGGITQSPKYLFRKEGQNVTLSCEQNLNHDAMYWYRQDPGQGLRLIYYSQIVNDFQKGDIAEGYSVSREKKESFPLTVTSAQKNPTAFYLCASRDTTDSDTNEKLFFGSGTQLSVL.